The rows below give T cell receptor beta chains drawn from one sample of a study of shared clonotypes between healthy human individuals. Repertoires were generated with immunoSEQ multiplex PCR, while TCRdb's copy carries only in-frame clones and drops some. In the table there are a few million clones, under 95% of which are singletons. The sequencing input was naive CD4+ T cells from PBMCs. These receptors were obtained from a young man in good health. Some clones in this sample may be carry-over from other donors' samples. Each CDR3 is given with its conserved first and last residue. The D gene is left open where the match is weak. The size field is filled for only some rows; it gives once, few, many or a size class.

TRBV6-5	-	TRBJ2-7	-	TGTGCCAGCAGTTACTCGGCAGGGGAAACCTACGAGCAGTACTTC	CASSYSAGETYEQYF
TRBV18	once	TRBJ2-7	TRBD2	TGTGCCAGCTCGCCGGGACTAGCGGTATACGAGCAGTACTTC	CASSPGLAVYEQYF
TRBV28	-	TRBJ1-4	-	TGTGCCAGCAGTGGAGGAAAACTGTTTTTT	CASSGGKLFF
TRBV11-2	-	TRBJ2-1	-	TGTGCCAGCAGCATTCGAAATGAGCAGTTCTTC	CASSIRNEQFF
TRBV10-3	once	TRBJ2-7	-	TGTGCCATCAGTCGCGGACAAGTCGACGAGCAGTACTTC	CAISRGQVDEQYF
TRBV30	-	TRBJ2-4	TRBD2	TGTGCCTGTGCGGGAGGCCCATTGGGGGACATTCAGTACTTC	CACAGGPLGDIQYF
TRBV28	-	TRBJ2-7	-	TGTGCCAGCAGTTCCTCCGGGGAGATTACTCGAGAGCAGTACTTC	CASSSSGEITREQYF
TRBV7-9	few	TRBJ1-2	-	TGTGCCAGCAGCTTAGTAATCGAGGGTTATGGCTACACCTTC	CASSLVIEGYGYTF
TRBV5-1	once	TRBJ2-1	TRBD1	TGCGCCAGCAGCTTGCGCCCCGGGACAGACAATGAGCAGTTCTTC	CASSLRPGTDNEQFF
TRBV28	-	TRBJ2-1	TRBD2	TGTGCCAGCAGTTTAAACTCGGGGGGCTACAATGAGCAGTTCTTC	CASSLNSGGYNEQFF
TRBV7-2	once	TRBJ2-1	-	TGTGCCAGCAGCTTCTCGGCAGCTGCGAGGAATGAGCAGTTCTTC	CASSFSAAARNEQFF
TRBV25-1	-	TRBJ1-5	-	TGTGCCAGCAGAGGAGGGGGGGGAAGCAATCAGCCCCAGCATTTT	CASRGGGGSNQPQHF
TRBV7-3	-	TRBJ2-2	TRBD2	TGTGCCAGCAGCTCCGGACTAGCGGGAGGGCCCGGGGAGCTGTTTTTT	CASSSGLAGGPGELFF
TRBV25-1	-	TRBJ2-7	-	TGTGCCAGCAGGCCTCAGGCGTGGGGCTACGAGCAGTACTTC	CASRPQAWGYEQYF
TRBV11-2	-	TRBJ2-7	-	TGTGCCAGCAGCCACCGCCGAGGCGGGATCTCCTACGAGCAGTACTTC	CASSHRRGGISYEQYF
TRBV28	-	TRBJ2-7	-	TGTGCCAGCAGTTTGGAGGGACAGTCCTACGAGCAGTACTTC	CASSLEGQSYEQYF
TRBV28	few	TRBJ2-2	TRBD1	TGTGCCAGCAGTCGTGTGACAGGGGGCGGGAGGAGCGGGGAGCTGTTTTTT	CASSRVTGGGRSGELFF
TRBV29-1	-	TRBJ2-2	-	TGCAGCGTTGAAGGGGGCACCGGGGAGCTGTTTTTT	CSVEGGTGELFF
TRBV29-1	-	TRBJ2-5	-	TGCAGCGTGGCGATTAGCGGTGGGAGTAGGGAGACCCAGTACTTC	CSVAISGGSRETQYF
TRBV28	-	TRBJ2-7	TRBD1	TGTGCCACGCAAGACAGGGGGCTCTCCTACGAGCAGTACTTC	CATQDRGLSYEQYF
TRBV5-1	-	TRBJ2-1	TRBD2	TGCGCCAGCAGAAGGGAGGGCGATGAGCAGTTCTTC	CASRREGDEQFF
TRBV28	-	TRBJ1-4	-	TGTGCCAGCAGTCTCCTCTGGCAGGAGCGCTATGAAAAACTGTTTTTT	CASSLLWQERYEKLFF
TRBV10-3	-	TRBJ2-7	TRBD1	TGTGCCATCAGTGAGTCGGGACAGGAGACCTACGAGCAGTACTTC	CAISESGQETYEQYF